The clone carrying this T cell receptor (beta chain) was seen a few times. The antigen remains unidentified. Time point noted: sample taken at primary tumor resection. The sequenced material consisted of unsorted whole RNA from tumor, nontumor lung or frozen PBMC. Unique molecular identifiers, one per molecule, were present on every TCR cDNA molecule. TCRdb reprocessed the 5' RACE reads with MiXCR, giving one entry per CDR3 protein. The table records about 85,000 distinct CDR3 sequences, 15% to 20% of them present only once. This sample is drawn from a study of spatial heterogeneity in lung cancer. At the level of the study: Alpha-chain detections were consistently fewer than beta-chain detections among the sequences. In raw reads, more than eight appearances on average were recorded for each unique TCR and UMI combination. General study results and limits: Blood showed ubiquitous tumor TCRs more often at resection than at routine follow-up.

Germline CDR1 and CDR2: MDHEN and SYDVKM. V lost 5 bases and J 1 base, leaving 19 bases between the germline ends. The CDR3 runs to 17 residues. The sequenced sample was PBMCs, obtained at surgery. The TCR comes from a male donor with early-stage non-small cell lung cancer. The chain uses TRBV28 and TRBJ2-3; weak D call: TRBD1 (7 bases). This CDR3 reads CASSRAQGGLGTDTQYF. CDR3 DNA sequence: TGTGCCAGCAGTCGGGCTCAGGGGGGCCTGGGCACAGATACGCAGTATTTT.